This T cell receptor beta chain was documented in a study of breast tumors, draining lymph nodes, adjacent tissues. The table lists this clonotype with many counts. The antigen remains undetermined. Samples came from axillary lymph nodes draining the breast cancer. Overall study results and limits: Tumor T cell lymph node origin was a supported hypothesis, not proven. Tumor repertoires ranked between lymph nodes and nontumor tissue in diversity, with V and J gene preferences.

From the multiplex PCR reads, TCRdb called clonotypes with MiXCR, one entry per CDR3 protein. The table lists some 140,000 distinct CDR3 sequences, over 20% of them singletons, with about 2.2% in the top ten. The CDR3 totals 12 residues. CDR1 is ENHRY and CDR2 is SYGVKD in the germline V gene. The V end lost 7 bases, the J end lost 4 bases, and 10 bases lay between the germline ends. Sequencing was carried out using axillary lymph node tissue. This rearrangement joins TRBV10-3 to TRBJ1-2; D not certain. This TCR was sampled from a female donor with breast cancer. Some clones in this sample may be carry-over from other donors' samples. The CDR3 is CAIKGGSYGYTF. In nucleotides, the CDR3 is TGTGCCATCAAGGGCGGTTCCTATGGCTACACCTTC.